This T cell receptor beta chain was documented in a study of control samples from healthy donors and cancer patients. Assay used: immunoSEQ multiplex PCR; TCRdb lists only in-frame clones, some missing. In the table there are over 100,000 clones, 80% to 95% of which are singletons. Trimming stripped 0 bases from V and 5 bases from J, with 12 bases between. Looked up from germline, CDR1 is SGDLS and CDR2 is YYNGEE. CDR3 length: 15 amino acids. The clonotype was recovered from a man aged 40-50 years in good health. What was sequenced was blood. The chain recombines TRBV9 with TRBJ1-3, with D tentatively TRBD1 (6 bases). CDR3 nucleotide sequence: TGTGCCAGCAGCGTAGCCGGGACACCCAGAAACACCATATATTTT. Amino acids: CASSVAGTPRNTIYF.